This TCR beta chain derives from a study of blood T cell repertoires in COVID-19. The V end was cut by 3 bases, the J end by 8 bases, with 13 bases between. Per germline, CDR1 SGDLS and CDR2 YYNGEE. This CDR3 spans 13 amino acids. This table comes from immunoSEQ multiplex PCR, and its TCRdb copy is limited to in-frame clones, with some not included. The repertoire holds 200,000 to 250,000 clones, with more than 70% as singletons. This receptor was taken from a woman of 80 years or more with acute or convalescent COVID-19. Sequenced sample: peripheral blood. The chain uses TRBV9 and TRBJ2-3; TRBD1 is a possible D gene (5 bases). CDR3: CASSEGPAATQYF. As DNA, the CDR3 is TGTGCCAGCAGCGAGGGGCCCGCGGCTACGCAGTATTTT.